This T cell receptor beta chain was sequenced for a study of blood T cell repertoires in COVID-19 (dated by TCRdb to about 2020). As for the study more broadly: The collaborator samples originated in the United States, Italy and Spain and spanned the acute and convalescent phases of COVID-19. The prospective study material was composed of cDNA or gDNA derived from T cells, B-cell-depleted T cells, or PBMCs. The dataset comprised deeply sampled blood TCRbeta repertoires from subjects exposed to, actively infected with, or recovered from COVID-19. The repertoires were released in a freely available public database meant as a resource for research on the immune response to SARS-CoV-2. The samples were drawn from two sources: the first 160 participants of the ongoing ImmuneRACE study, and about 1,300 subjects contributed by 6 global collaborators. The sample metadata nearly always contained a de-identified subject ID, COVID-19 status, age in years and sex. Where available, HLA class I and class II types were obtained from metadata supplied by the sample provider rather than from assay-based typing.

The immunoSEQ Assay, a bias-controlled multiplex PCR, was used to amplify TCRbeta CDR3 regions from genomic DNA. Concerning the study's data processing: The number of nucleated cells in each sample was estimated by amplification of reference gene primers within the assay. Sequence reads were collapsed and filtered to measure the absolute abundance of every unique TCRbeta CDR3 rearrangement. For each sample, productive Simpson clonality was calculated by taking the square root of Simpson's diversity index across productive rearrangements. The immuneACCESS repertoire file appears here via TCRdb, limited to in-frame rearrangements. These files lack a portion of the clones; in checked studies, under half of the deficit traces to unresolved V genes, and the cause of the others is not known. V and J calls and clone size come straight from that table; D and trimming were deduced from the DNA. The sample includes some 400,000 clones, with about 90% observed a single time. 2% to 2.5% of the sample belongs to the ten largest clones.

At one collaborating source in Seattle, patients were enrolled during active infection and were followed longitudinally through the course of disease. Collaborating institutions collected whole blood in K2EDTA tubes following their own protocols. Collaborator samples were shipped for TCRbeta analysis as frozen whole blood, isolated PBMCs, or DNA extracted from either sample type. The sample holds one count of this clone. Its antigen target is currently unknown. Qualities for individual bases were not recorded, and no much larger clone is one base off. Beyond this particular receptor, the publication reports: How much clinical and demographic metadata was included differed by source and by participant, and the metadata was provided uncurated.

Trimming costs V 0 bases and J 0 bases, and their ends lie 13 bases apart. The CDR3 starts with the cysteine, ends with the phenylalanine, and has 17 residues. CDR3 DNA is the only sequence kept; it has 51 bases, read in frame from the first base. Via the germline V gene, CDR1 is SGHVS and CDR2 FQNEAQ. The clonotype was recovered from a woman aged 55 to 70 with COVID-19, enrolled during active disease. The receptor chain draws on TRBV7-8 and TRBJ2-3; the D gene is perhaps TRBD1, on 6 matching bases. The sample consisted of peripheral blood. The DNA sequence follows: TGTGCCAGCAGCTTAGCGCTGGGGGCGGAAAGCACAGATACGCAGTATTTT. Its translation reads: CASSLALGAESTDTQYF.